Sequencing of this T cell receptor (beta chain) was carried out in a study of a mutant IDH1 vaccine in newly diagnosed glioma. Study context: There were roughly 60% males and around 38% females among treated patients, whose mean age was about 40 years. Before enrollment, the patients had been treated with radiotherapy alone, temozolomide alone, or both together. Most of them had received both.

Regarding the study as a whole: Top peripheral T cell clonotype shifts appeared unrelated to pseudoprogression.

V shed 5 bases and J shed 4 bases, with 11 bases lying between them. The CDR3 spans 12 residues. The V gene's germline CDR1 is GTSNPN and CDR2 SVGIG (reference sequence). Repertoires were generated with immunoSEQ multiplex PCR, while TCRdb's copy carries only in-frame clones and drops some. The data hold around 33,000 clones, with about 80% observed a single time. Regarding this clone: Antigen specificity is unknown.

Specified time point: baseline, week 1 (first vaccination visit). Stated treatment: pre-vaccination baseline after standard-of-care therapy. Source: peripheral blood mononuclear cells (PBMCs), taken from a glioma patient treated with radiotherapy, temozolomide or both. The sequence was collected from a man aged 45 to 65 with glioma. Some clones in this sample may be carry-over from other donors' samples. The J gene is TRBJ1-2, the V gene TRBV30; TRBD1 is a possible D gene (6 bases). CDR3 region: CAWGGPLYGYTF. The CDR3 DNA reads TGTGCCTGGGGGGGGCCACTCTATGGCTACACCTTC.